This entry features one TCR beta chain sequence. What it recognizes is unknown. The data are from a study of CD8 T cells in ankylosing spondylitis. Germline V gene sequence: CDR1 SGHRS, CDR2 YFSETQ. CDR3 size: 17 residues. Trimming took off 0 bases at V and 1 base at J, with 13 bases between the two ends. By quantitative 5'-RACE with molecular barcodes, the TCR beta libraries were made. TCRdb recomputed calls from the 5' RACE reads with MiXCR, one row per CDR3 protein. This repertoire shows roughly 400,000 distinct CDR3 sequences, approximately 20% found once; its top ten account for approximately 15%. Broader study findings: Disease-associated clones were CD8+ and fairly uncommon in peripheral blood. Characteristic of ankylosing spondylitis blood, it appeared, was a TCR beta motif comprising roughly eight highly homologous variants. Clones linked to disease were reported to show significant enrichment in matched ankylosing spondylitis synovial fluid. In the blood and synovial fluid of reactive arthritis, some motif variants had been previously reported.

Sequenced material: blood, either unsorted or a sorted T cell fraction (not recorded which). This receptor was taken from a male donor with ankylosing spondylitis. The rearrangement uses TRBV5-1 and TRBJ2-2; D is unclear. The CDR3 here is CASSLAPVTGNTGELFF. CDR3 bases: TGCGCCAGCAGCTTGGCCCCGGTAACGGGGAACACCGGGGAGCTGTTTTTT. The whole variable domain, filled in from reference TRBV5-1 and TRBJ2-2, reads KAGVTQTPRYLIKTRGQQVTLSCSPISGHRSVSWYQQTPGQGLQFLFEYFSETQRNKGNFPGRFSGRQFSNSRSEMNVSTLELGDSALYLCASSLAPVTGNTGELFFGEGSRLTVL.